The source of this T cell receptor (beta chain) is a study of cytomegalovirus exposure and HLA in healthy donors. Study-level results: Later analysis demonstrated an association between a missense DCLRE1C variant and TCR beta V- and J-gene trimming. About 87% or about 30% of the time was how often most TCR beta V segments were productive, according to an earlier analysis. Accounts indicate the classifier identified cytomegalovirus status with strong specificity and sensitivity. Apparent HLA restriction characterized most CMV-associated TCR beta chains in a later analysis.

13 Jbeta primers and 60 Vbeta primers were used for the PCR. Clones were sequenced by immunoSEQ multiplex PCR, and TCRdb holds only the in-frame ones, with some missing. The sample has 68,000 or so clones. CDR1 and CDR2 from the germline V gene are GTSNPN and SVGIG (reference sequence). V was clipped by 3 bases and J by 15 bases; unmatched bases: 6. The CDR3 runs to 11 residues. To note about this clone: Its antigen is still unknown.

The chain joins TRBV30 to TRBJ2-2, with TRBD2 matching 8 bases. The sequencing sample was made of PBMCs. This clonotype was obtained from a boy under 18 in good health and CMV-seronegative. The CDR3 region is CAWSGGGMVFF. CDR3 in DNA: TGTGCCTGGAGCGGGGGGGGCATGGTGTTTTTT.